This is a list of T cell receptor beta chains from one sample in a study of cytomegalovirus exposure and HLA in healthy donors. Profiling relied on immunoSEQ multiplex PCR, and the TCRdb table lists in-frame clones only, not all of them. Found here are a few hundred thousand clones, about 74% of them singletons; the top ten hold 15% to 17%. The sample was PBMCs. Source of these receptors: a man aged 40-55 years in good health and CMV-seronegative. Both conserved end residues are part of each CDR3. Each record gives: clone size, J gene, D gene, V gene, CDR3 length, CDR3 protein, CDR3 DNA. D genes are given only for firm matches. Rows may omit the clone size; those that give it use once, few, many or a size class.

>-|TRBJ1-5|TRBD1|TRBV19|13
CASSTTGDQPQHF
TGTGCCAGTAGTACGACAGGGGATCAGCCCCAGCATTTT
>few|TRBJ2-5|-|TRBV6-5|15
CASSYTGGRGETQYF
TGTGCCAGCAGTTACACCGGGGGGCGTGGGGAGACCCAGTACTTC
>-|TRBJ2-7|TRBD2|TRBV19|16
CASSTPVASGFYEQYF
TGTGCCAGTAGCACTCCAGTGGCTAGCGGATTCTACGAGCAGTACTTC
>-|TRBJ1-5|-|TRBV15|13
CATSRVGGQPQHF
TGTGCCACCAGCAGAGTCGGGGGGCAGCCCCAGCATTTT
>once|TRBJ1-4|-|TRBV18|13
CASSPRPGEKLFF
TGTGCCAGCTCACCACGACCCGGGGAAAAACTGTTTTTT
>few|TRBJ2-2|-|TRBV29-1|15
CSVEFLTGITGELFF
TGCAGCGTTGAGTTTCTCACAGGGATCACCGGGGAGCTGTTTTTT
>-|TRBJ1-5|-|TRBV7-9|14
CASSLWGGDGSLHF
TGTGCCAGCAGTCTGTGGGGGGGCGACGGGTCTTTGCATTTT
>-|TRBJ2-2|-|TRBV9|13
CASSEGRAGELFF
TGTGCCAGCAGCGAGGGCAGGGCCGGGGAGCTGTTTTTT
>-|TRBJ2-7|-|TRBV5-1|12
CASSPYSGEQYF
TGCGCCAGCAGTCCCTACTCGGGCGAGCAGTACTTC
>-|TRBJ2-3|-|TRBV7-9|13
CASSLLLTDTQYF
TGTGCCAGCAGCTTATTATTGACAGATACGCAGTATTTT
>-|TRBJ1-1|TRBD1|TRBV18|15
CASSRWTGTNTEAFF
TGTGCCAGCTCACGTTGGACAGGGACAAACACTGAAGCTTTCTTT
>-|TRBJ2-7|-|TRBV4-2|17
CASSQDHSLYSSYEQYF
TGTGCCAGCAGCCAAGATCACAGCCTCTACTCCTCCTACGAGCAGTACTTC
>-|TRBJ1-3|-|TRBV30|14
CAWRLQGSGNTIYF
TGTGCCTGGAGACTACAGGGATCTGGAAACACCATATATTTT
>-|TRBJ2-7|TRBD2|TRBV4-1|18
CASSQPPHLAGAPLEQYF
TGCGCCAGCAGCCAACCACCCCATCTAGCGGGGGCCCCCCTCGAGCAGTACTTC
>-|TRBJ1-2|TRBD1|TRBV7-2|14
CASSSGTGIYGYTF
TGTGCCAGCAGCTCCGGGACAGGGATCTATGGCTACACCTTC
>-|TRBJ2-7|-|TRBV5-4|14
CASSKTGSSYEQYF
TGTGCCAGCAGCAAGACAGGTAGCTCCTACGAGCAGTACTTC
>-|TRBJ1-3|TRBD1|TRBV7-6|16
CASSVDRGGFGNTIYF
TGTGCCAGCAGCGTCGACAGGGGAGGGTTTGGAAACACCATATATTTT
>-|TRBJ2-3|TRBD2|TRBV5-6|19
CASTPRGAGGPRWTDTQYF
TGTGCCAGCACCCCCCGGGGAGCGGGGGGGCCCAGATGGACAGATACGCAGTATTTT
>-|TRBJ1-5|TRBD1|TRBV18|15
CASSLGQPVVWAQHF
TGTGCCAGCTCACTGGGACAGCCGGTTGTTTGGGCCCAGCATTTT
>-|TRBJ2-3|-|TRBV6-1|15
CASSEDGLSTDTQYF
TGTGCCAGCAGTGAAGACGGACTCAGCACAGATACGCAGTATTTT
>-|TRBJ2-1|TRBD1|TRBV5-1|14
CAGSEGQGANEQFF
TGCGCCGGATCTGAGGGACAGGGGGCGAATGAGCAGTTCTTC
>-|TRBJ2-3|-|TRBV9|14
CASSVESFTDTQYF
TGTGCCAGCAGCGTAGAATCCTTCACAGATACGCAGTATTTT
>-|TRBJ2-2|TRBD2|TRBV12-5|16
CASGSGGLTNTGELFF
TGTGCTAGTGGTTCCGGGGGGTTGACGAACACCGGGGAGCTGTTTTTT
>-|TRBJ1-1|-|TRBV7-9|16
CASSSERRNRFTEAFF
TGTGCCAGCAGCTCAGAGCGAAGGAATAGGTTCACTGAAGCTTTCTTT
>-|TRBJ1-2|TRBD1|TRBV6-6|13
CASSFTQGNGYTF
TGTGCCAGCAGTTTCACACAGGGGAATGGCTACACCTTC
>-|TRBJ2-2|TRBD2|TRBV7-3|17
CASSPTSGGTHTGELFF
TGTGCCAGCAGCCCGACTAGCGGGGGGACACACACCGGGGAGCTGTTTTTT
>few|TRBJ2-5|TRBD1|TRBV5-3|17
CARSSILYGTGLETQYF
TGTGCCAGAAGCTCAATCCTATACGGGACAGGGTTAGAGACCCAGTACTTC
>once|TRBJ2-7|-|TRBV5-6|13
CASSLPTAGEQYF
TGTGCCAGCAGCTTACCGACAGCCGGGGAGCAGTACTTC
>-|TRBJ1-2|TRBD1|TRBV5-1|14
CASSIGQGGYGYTF
TGCGCCAGCAGCATAGGACAGGGTGGCTATGGCTACACCTTC
>-|TRBJ2-3|-|TRBV7-3|15
CASSLIGSETDTQYF
TGTGCCAGCAGCTTAATAGGCTCGGAGACAGATACGCAGTATTTT
>-|TRBJ1-5|TRBD1|TRBV23-1|16
CASSQIKGAANQPQHF
TGCGCCAGCAGTCAAATTAAGGGGGCGGCCAATCAGCCCCAGCATTTT
>-|TRBJ2-7|TRBD2|TRBV10-3|15
CAISGASGRMYEQYF
TGTGCCATCAGTGGGGCTAGCGGGAGAATGTACGAGCAGTACTTC
>-|TRBJ2-3|-|TRBV4-1|13
CASSPTPGDTQYF
TGCGCCAGCAGCCCAACCCCGGGGGATACGCAGTATTTT
>-|TRBJ1-5|-|TRBV6-1|13
CASSTTGNQPQHF
TGTGCCAGCAGTACTACAGGGAATCAGCCCCAGCATTTT
>-|TRBJ1-3|TRBD1|TRBV4-2|16
CASSQGATGVGNTIYF
TGTGCCAGCAGCCAAGGGGCGACAGGGGTTGGAAACACCATATATTTT
>-|TRBJ2-5|TRBD1|TRBV10-3|15
CAISEGTGNQETQYF
TGTGCCATCAGTGAAGGGACAGGGAATCAAGAGACCCAGTACTTC
>-|TRBJ2-7|TRBD2|TRBV5-1|16
CASSPGGLGAAYEQYF
TGCGCCAGCAGCCCGGGAGGGTTGGGGGCTGCCTACGAGCAGTACTTC
>-|TRBJ2-5|TRBD1|TRBV27|15
CASRRGQGAQETQYF
TGTGCCAGCCGCCGGGGGCAGGGGGCGCAGGAGACCCAGTACTTC
>-|TRBJ2-3|-|TRBV9|16
CASSVFSFRGTDTQYF
TGTGCCAGCAGCGTATTTTCGTTTCGGGGCACAGATACGCAGTATTTT
>-|TRBJ1-2|-|TRBV6-5|13
CASSYFSGSGYTF
TGTGCCAGCAGTTACTTTTCGGGAAGTGGCTACACCTTC
>-|TRBJ1-1|-|TRBV29-1|14
CSVVKTVMNTEAFF
TGCAGCGTTGTCAAAACGGTCATGAACACTGAAGCTTTCTTT
>-|TRBJ2-1|TRBD1|TRBV4-3|17
CASSHLGTGGSYNEQFF
TGCGCCAGCAGCCACTTAGGGACAGGGGGATCCTACAATGAGCAGTTCTTC
>-|TRBJ2-1|TRBD2|TRBV27|15
CASSITGGPFHEQFF
TGTGCCAGCAGTATAACGGGGGGGCCCTTTCATGAGCAGTTCTTC